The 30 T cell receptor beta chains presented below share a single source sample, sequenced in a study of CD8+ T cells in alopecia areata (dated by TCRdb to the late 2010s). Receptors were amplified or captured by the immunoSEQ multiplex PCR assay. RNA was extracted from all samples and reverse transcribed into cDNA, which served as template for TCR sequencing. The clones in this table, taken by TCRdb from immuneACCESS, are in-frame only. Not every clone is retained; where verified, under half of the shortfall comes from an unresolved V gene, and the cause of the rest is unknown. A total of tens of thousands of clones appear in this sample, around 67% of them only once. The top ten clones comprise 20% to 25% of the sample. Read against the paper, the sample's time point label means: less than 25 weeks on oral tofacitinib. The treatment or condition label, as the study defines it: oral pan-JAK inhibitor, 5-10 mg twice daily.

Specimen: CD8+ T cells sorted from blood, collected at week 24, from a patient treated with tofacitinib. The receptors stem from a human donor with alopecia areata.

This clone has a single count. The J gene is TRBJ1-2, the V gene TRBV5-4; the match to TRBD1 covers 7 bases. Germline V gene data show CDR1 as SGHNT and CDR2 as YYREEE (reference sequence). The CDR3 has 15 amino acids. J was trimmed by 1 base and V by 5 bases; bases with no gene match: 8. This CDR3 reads CASRGRDRVNYGYTF. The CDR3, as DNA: TGTGCCAGCAGGGGCCGGGACAGAGTTAACTATGGCTACACCTTC.

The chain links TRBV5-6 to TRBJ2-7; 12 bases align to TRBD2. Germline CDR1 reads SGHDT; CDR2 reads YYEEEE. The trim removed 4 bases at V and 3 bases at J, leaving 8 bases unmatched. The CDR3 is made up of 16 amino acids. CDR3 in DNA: TGTGCCAGCAGCATTGAACCGGGACTAGCGGGCTACGAGCAGTACTTC. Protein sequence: CASSIEPGLAGYEQYF.

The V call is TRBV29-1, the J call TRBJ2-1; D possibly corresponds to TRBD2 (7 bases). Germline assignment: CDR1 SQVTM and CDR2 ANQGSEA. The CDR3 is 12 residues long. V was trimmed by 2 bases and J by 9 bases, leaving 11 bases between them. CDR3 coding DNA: TGCAGCGTTGAACGGGGGGCGGGTGAGCAGTTCTTC. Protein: CSVERGAGEQFF.

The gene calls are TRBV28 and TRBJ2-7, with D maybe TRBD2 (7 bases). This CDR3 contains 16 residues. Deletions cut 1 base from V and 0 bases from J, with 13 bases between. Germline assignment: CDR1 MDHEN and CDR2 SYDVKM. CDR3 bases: TGTGCCAGCAGTTTATCCGGGGGGCCTTACTCCTACGAGCAGTACTTC. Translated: CASSLSGGPYSYEQYF.

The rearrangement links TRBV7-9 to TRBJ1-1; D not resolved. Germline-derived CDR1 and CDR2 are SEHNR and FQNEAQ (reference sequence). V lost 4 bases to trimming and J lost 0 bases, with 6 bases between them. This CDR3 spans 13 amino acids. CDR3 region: CASSWGLNTEAFF. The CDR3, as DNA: TGTGCCAGCAGCTGGGGATTGAACACTGAAGCTTTCTTT.

The CDR3: CASSPGTGGSYEQYF. Written as DNA, the CDR3 is TGTGCCAGCTCACCTGGGACAGGGGGATCCTACGAGCAGTACTTC. The chain carries TRBV18 and TRBJ2-7; 11 bases line up with TRBD1. Germline assignment: CDR1 KGHSH and CDR2 LQKENI. This CDR3 has 15 amino acids. J gave up 1 base and V 3 bases, and 2 bases lay outside the gene matches.

This CDR3 reads CASSLYGRATTEAFF. In nucleotides, the CDR3 is TGCGCCAGCAGCTTATATGGGAGGGCGACTACTGAAGCTTTCTTT. This sequence joins TRBV5-1 and TRBJ1-1; D unresolved. The length of the CDR3 is 15 residues. From germline, CDR1 is SGHRS and CDR2 YFSETQ. V was pared by 2 bases and J by 5 bases, with 16 bases between.

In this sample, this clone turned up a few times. CDR3 amino acids: CSAPVTGGTEAFF. CDR3 in DNA: TGCAGCGCGCCAGTGACAGGGGGCACTGAAGCTTTCTTT. The chain combines TRBV29-1 with TRBJ1-1; TRBD1 agrees at 9 bases. CDR3 size: 13 residues. V shed 7 bases and J 4 bases; nucleotides not matched to a gene: 7. The germline gives CDR1 SQVTM, CDR2 ANQGSEA.

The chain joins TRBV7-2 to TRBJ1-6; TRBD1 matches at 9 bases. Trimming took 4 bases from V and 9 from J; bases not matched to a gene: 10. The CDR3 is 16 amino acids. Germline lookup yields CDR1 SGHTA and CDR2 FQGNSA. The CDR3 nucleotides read TGTGCCAGCAGCTCTAGCAGGACAGGGGTAGTTTCACCCCTCCACTTT. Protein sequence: CASSSSRTGVVSPLHF.

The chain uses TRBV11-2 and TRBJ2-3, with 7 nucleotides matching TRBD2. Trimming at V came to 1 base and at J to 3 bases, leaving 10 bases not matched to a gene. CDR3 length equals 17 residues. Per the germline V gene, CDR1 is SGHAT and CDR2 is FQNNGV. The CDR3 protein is CASSLVASGVATDTQYF. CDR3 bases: TGTGCCAGCAGCTTAGTCGCTAGCGGCGTGGCAACAGATACGCAGTATTTT.

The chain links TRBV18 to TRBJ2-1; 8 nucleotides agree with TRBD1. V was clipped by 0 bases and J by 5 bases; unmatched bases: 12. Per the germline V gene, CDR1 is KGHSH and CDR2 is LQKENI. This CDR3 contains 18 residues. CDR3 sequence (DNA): TGTGCCAGCTCACCACCGATGGGGACAGGTTGGGTTGACAATGAGCAGTTCTTC. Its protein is CASSPPMGTGWVDNEQFF. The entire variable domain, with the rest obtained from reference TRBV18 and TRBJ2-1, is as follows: NAGVMQNPRHLVRRRGQEARLRCSPMKGHSHVYWYRQLPEEGLKFMVYLQKENIIDESGMPKERFSAEFPKEGPSILRIQQVVRGDSAAYFCASSPPMGTGWVDNEQFFGPGTRLTVL.

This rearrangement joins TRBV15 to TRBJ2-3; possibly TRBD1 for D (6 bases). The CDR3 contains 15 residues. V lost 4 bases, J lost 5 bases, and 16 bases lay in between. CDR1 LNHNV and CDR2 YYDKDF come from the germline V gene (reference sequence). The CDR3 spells CATSNSRDIQDTQYF. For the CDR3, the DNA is TGTGCCACCAGCAATAGCCGGGACATACAAGATACGCAGTATTTT. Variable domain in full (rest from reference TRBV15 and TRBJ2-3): DAMVIQNPRYQVTQFGKPVTLSCSQTLNHNVMYWYQQKSSQAPKLLFHYYDKDFNNEADTPDNFQSRRPNTSFCFLDIRSPGLGDTAMYLCATSNSRDIQDTQYFGPGTRLTVL.

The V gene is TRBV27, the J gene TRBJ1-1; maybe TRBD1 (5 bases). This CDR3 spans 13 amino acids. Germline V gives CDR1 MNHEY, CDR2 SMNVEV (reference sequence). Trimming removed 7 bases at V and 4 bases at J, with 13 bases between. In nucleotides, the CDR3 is TGTGCCAGCATAGGGGAAACGGGCACTGAAGCTTTCTTT. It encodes CASIGETGTEAFF.

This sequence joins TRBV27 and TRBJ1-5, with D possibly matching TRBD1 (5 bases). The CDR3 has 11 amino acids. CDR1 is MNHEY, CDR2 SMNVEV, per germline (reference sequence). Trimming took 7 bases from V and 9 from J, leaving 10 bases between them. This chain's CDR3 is CASTLRGPQHF. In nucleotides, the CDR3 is TGTGCCAGCACCTTAAGGGGGCCCCAGCATTTT.

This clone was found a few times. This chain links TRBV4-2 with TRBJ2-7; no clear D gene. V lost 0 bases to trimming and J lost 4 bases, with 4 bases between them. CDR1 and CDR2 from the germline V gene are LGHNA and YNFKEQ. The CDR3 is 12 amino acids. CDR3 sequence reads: CASSQDDYEQYF. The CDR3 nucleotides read TGTGCCAGCAGCCAAGACGATTACGAGCAGTACTTC.

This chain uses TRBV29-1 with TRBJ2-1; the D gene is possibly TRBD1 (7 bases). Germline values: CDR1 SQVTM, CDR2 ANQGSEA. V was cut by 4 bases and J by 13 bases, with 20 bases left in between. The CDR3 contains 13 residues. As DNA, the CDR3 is TGCAGCGTTGGGCGGGCAGGGGGGCCTCATCAGTTCTTC. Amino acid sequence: CSVGRAGGPHQFF.

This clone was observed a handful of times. DNA for the CDR3: TGTGCCAGCAGTTTGGGGGCAGGGTCCCTCCGGGGAGATACGCAGTATTTT. This codes for CASSLGAGSLRGDTQYF. The chain joins TRBV28 to TRBJ2-3, with a possible D match to TRBD1 (6 bases). The CDR3 is made up of 17 amino acids. Germline V gives CDR1 MDHEN, CDR2 SYDVKM. Trimming removed 3 bases at V and 5 bases at J, with 21 bases between.

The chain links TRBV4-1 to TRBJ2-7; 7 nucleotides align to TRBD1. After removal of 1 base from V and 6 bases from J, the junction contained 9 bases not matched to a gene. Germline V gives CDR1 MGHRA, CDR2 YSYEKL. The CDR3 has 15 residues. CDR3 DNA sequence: TGCGCCAGCAGCCAAGTACCGACAGGGTCCCGCGAGCAGTACTTC. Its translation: CASSQVPTGSREQYF.

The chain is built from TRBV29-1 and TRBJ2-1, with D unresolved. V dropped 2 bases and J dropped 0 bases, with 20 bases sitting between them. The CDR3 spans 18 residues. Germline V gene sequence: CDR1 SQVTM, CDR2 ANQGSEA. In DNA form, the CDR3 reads TGCAGCGTTGAATCGCTTGTTCAAGTCCCTAACTCCTACAATGAGCAGTTCTTC. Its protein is CSVESLVQVPNSYNEQFF.

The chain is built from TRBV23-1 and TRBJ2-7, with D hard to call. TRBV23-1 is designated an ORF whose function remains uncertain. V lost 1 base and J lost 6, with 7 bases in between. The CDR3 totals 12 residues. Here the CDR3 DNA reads TGCGCCAGCAGTCAATGGCAGAGCGAGCAGTACTTC. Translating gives CASSQWQSEQYF.

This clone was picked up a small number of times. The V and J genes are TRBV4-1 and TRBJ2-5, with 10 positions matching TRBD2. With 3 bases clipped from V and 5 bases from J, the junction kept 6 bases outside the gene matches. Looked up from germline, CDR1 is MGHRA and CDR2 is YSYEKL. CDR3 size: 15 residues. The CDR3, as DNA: TGCGCCAGCAGCCATGTAGCGGGGGGAGTGGAGACCCAGTACTTC. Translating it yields CASSHVAGGVETQYF.

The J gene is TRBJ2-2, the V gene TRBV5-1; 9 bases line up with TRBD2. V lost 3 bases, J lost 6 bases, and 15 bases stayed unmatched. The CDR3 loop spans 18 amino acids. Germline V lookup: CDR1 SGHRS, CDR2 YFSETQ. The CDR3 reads CASSSGQPSGAFSGELFF. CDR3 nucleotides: TGCGCCAGCAGCTCGGGACAGCCTAGCGGGGCTTTTTCCGGGGAGCTGTTTTTT.

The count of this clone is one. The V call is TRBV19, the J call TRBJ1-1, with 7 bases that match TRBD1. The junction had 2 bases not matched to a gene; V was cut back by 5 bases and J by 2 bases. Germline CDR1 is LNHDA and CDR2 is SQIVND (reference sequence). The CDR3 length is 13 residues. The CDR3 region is CASSWTGNTEAFF. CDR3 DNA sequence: TGTGCCAGTAGTTGGACAGGTAACACTGAAGCTTTCTTT.

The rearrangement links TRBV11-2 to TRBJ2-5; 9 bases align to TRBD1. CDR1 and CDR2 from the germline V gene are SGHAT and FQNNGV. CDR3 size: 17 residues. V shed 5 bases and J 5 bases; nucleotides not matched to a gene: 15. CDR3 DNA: TGTGCCAGCAGCCCCGGTGGTGGGACAGGGTTAGGGGAGACCCAGTACTTC. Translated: CASSPGGGTGLGETQYF.

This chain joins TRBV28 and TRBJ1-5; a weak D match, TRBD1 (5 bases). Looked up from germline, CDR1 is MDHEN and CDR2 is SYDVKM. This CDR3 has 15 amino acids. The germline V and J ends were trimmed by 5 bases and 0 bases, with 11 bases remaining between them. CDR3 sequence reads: CASSPGTFSNQPQHF. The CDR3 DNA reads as TGTGCCAGCAGTCCCGGGACCTTTAGCAATCAGCCCCAGCATTTT.

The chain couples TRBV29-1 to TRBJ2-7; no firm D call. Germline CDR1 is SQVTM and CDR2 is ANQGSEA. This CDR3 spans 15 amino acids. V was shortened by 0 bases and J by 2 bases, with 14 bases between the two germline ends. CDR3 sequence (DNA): TGCAGCGTTGAAGATCCGGAGACAAATACCTACGAGCAGTACTTC. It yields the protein CSVEDPETNTYEQYF.

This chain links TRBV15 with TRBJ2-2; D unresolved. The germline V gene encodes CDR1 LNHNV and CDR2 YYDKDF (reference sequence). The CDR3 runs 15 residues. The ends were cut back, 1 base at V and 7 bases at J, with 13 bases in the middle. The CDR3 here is CATSRVGNMDGELFF. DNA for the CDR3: TGTGCCACCAGCAGAGTCGGTAATATGGACGGGGAGCTGTTTTTT.

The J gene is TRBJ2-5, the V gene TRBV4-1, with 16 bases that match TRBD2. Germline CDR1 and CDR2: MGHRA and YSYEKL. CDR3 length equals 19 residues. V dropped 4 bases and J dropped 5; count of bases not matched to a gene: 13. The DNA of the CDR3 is TGCGCCAGCAGCCTGGAACCGGGACTAGCGGGGGGGACTGCTGAGACCCAGTACTTC. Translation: CASSLEPGLAGGTAETQYF.

The CDR3 sequence: CASSEGVRNEQFF. As DNA, the CDR3 is TGTGCCAGCAGCGAAGGGGTTCGGAATGAGCAGTTCTTC. V usage is TRBV9 and J usage is TRBJ2-1, with D tentatively TRBD1 (5 bases). From germline, CDR1 is SGDLS and CDR2 YYNGEE. The CDR3 covers 13 residues. V lost 3 bases and J 7 bases, leaving 11 bases between the germline ends.

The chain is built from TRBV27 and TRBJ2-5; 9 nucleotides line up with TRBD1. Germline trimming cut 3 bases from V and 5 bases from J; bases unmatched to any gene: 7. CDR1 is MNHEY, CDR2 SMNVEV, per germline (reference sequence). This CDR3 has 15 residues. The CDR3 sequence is CASSLGTGMGETQYF. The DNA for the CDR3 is TGTGCCAGCAGTTTGGGGACAGGGATGGGCGAGACCCAGTACTTC.